This T cell receptor beta chain comes out of a study of T-cell reconstitution after alpha-beta-depleted transplantation in children. Germline CDR1 and CDR2: MNHNS and SASEGT. The germline V and J ends were trimmed by 1 base and 3 bases, with 12 bases remaining between them. The CDR3 spans 15 residues. Preparing the TCRbeta library involved the use of unique molecular identifiers. TCRdb re-called the PCR reads with MiXCR, one entry per CDR3 protein. The sample lists approximately 120,000 distinct CDR3 sequences, 8.5% to 10% occurring once. The material was PBMCs, mostly from graft donor cells, obtained 180 days after TCRalphabeta/CD19-depleted stem cell transplant. The receptor comes from a girl less than two years old who had a stem cell transplant for combined immunodeficiency, so the T cells may come from the graft donor. J is TRBJ1-1 and V is TRBV6-1; D is perhaps TRBD1 (5 bases). CDR3 residues: CASSEDLQGYTEAFF. The CDR3 nucleotides read TGTGCCAGCAGTGAAGATCTGCAGGGATACACTGAAGCTTTCTTT.